This record looks at one T cell receptor (beta chain) sequence and its context. Its antigen is currently unknown. This entry comes from a study of T cell responses to AZD1222 COVID-19 vaccine. Study conclusions and caveats: Only a handful of AZD1222 recipients, more than 5 in all, had baseline seropositivity. Variant regions that are unmutated are reportedly the target of nearly half of spike-specific TCRs.

Germline CDR1 is MDHEN and CDR2 is SYDVKM. The CDR3 runs 14 residues. V shed 3 bases and J shed 2 bases, with 11 bases lying between them. Assay used: immunoSEQ multiplex PCR; TCRdb lists only in-frame clones, some missing. Here the sample spans approximately 300,000 clones, 85% to 95% being singletons. This sequence originates from an adult who received the AZD1222 COVID-19 vaccine. The source material was peripheral blood, sampled 28 days after the second AZD1222 dose. V usage is TRBV28 and J usage is TRBJ2-7; the D gene is possibly TRBD1 (5 bases). CDR3 loop: CASSLVDKAYEQYF. CDR3 in DNA: TGTGCCAGCAGTTTGGTGGACAAGGCCTACGAGCAGTACTTC.